The 12 T cell receptor beta chains given below trace back to one sample, sequenced in a study of cytomegalovirus exposure and HLA in healthy donors. PCR involved 60 Vbeta and 13 Jbeta primers. Produced via immunoSEQ multiplex PCR; TCRdb's table is partial and in-frame only. The sample records around 160,000 clones, around 80% being singletons. Input material: PBMCs. These receptors came from a human donor in good health.

About this clone: The sample carries other DNA sequences with the same CDR3. The chain links TRBV6-1 to TRBJ2-7; D uncertain. The CDR3 consists of 15 residues. Germline-derived CDR1 and CDR2 are MNHNS and SASEGT. V gave up 1 base and J gave up 1 base, with 11 bases separating them. CDR3 coding DNA: TGTGCCAGCAGTGAAGGTCAGGTACCTTCCTACGAGCAGTACTTC. Amino acid sequence: CASSEGQVPSYEQYF.

V gene TRBV6-5 combines with J gene TRBJ1-3, with 10 bases fitting TRBD1. J was trimmed by 4 bases and V by 7 bases; bases with no gene match: 4. Germline loops: CDR1 MNHEY, CDR2 SVGAGI. The CDR3 has 14 residues. This CDR3 reads CASTGTGEGNTIYF. DNA of the CDR3: TGTGCCAGCACCGGGACAGGGGAAGGAAACACCATATATTTT.

The rearrangement joins TRBV10-3 to TRBJ2-5; maybe TRBD1 (6 bases). Germline values: CDR1 ENHRY, CDR2 SYGVKD. The CDR3 length is 12 residues. CDR3 DNA sequence: TGTGCTACAAACAGGGAAGGGGAGACCCAGTACTTC. Encoded protein: CATNREGETQYF.

The chain carries TRBV7-2 and TRBJ2-3, with 11 bases that match TRBD2. This CDR3 is 17 amino acids long. With V trimmed by 4 bases and J by 1 base, 7 bases remained unmatched. Per germline, CDR1 SGHTA and CDR2 FQGNSA. CDR3 sequence: CASSSAPGLAGTDTQYF. CDR3 nucleotide sequence: TGTGCCAGCAGCTCCGCCCCGGGACTAGCGGGCACAGATACGCAGTATTTT. The variable domain in full, with the rest retrieved from reference TRBV7-2 and TRBJ2-3, is GAGVSQSPSNKVTEKGKDVELRCDPISGHTALYWYRQSLGQGLEFLIYFQGNSAPDKSGLPSDRFSAERTGGSVSTLTIQRTQQEDSAVYLCASSSAPGLAGTDTQYFGPGTRLTVL.

This chain connects TRBV7-9 to TRBJ1-4; a weak D match, TRBD1 (6 bases). V was shortened by 5 bases and J by 8 bases, with 24 bases between the two germline ends. Germline CDR1 is SEHNR and CDR2 is FQNEAQ (reference sequence). The CDR3 contains 17 residues. The CDR3 bases are TGTGCCAGCAGCGCTCAATGGGCAGGGGCGGACGAGGAAAAACTGTTTTTT. Translated, it gives CASSAQWAGADEEKLFF.

J is TRBJ1-5 and V is TRBV29-1, with 10 bases matching TRBD1. There are 13 residues in the CDR3. With V trimmed by 7 bases and J by 5 bases, 5 bases remained unmatched. Germline CDR1 is SQVTM and CDR2 is ANQGSEA. This chain's CDR3 is CSATGTGDQPQHF. As DNA, the CDR3 is TGCAGCGCCACCGGGACAGGGGATCAGCCCCAGCATTTT. Based on the CDR3 plus reference TRBV29-1 and TRBJ1-5, the full variable domain is SAVISQKPSRDICQRGTSLTIQCQVDSQVTMMFWYRQQPGQSLTLIATANQGSEATYESGFVIDKFPISRPNLTFSTLTVSNMSPEDSSIYLCSATGTGDQPQHFGDGTRLSIL.

This chain links TRBV6-5 with TRBJ2-2, with D possibly being TRBD2 (6 bases). Germline V gene lookup returns CDR1 MNHEY and CDR2 SVGAGI. V gave up 6 bases and J gave up 4 bases, with 9 bases separating them. The CDR3 is made up of 13 amino acids. CDR3 bases: TGTGCCAGCAGACCGGAGGGCACCGGGGAGCTGTTTTTT. It is translated as CASRPEGTGELFF.

This sequence joins TRBV2 and TRBJ2-7; D may be TRBD1 (5 bases). Germline CDR1 SNHLY, CDR2 FYNNEI. Trimming shortened V by 4 bases and J by 1 base, and 5 bases separated the two germline ends. This CDR3 spans 12 amino acids. The CDR3 bases are TGTGCCAGCAGTGGACAGTCCTACGAGCAGTACTTC. Amino acids: CASSGQSYEQYF.

V and J are TRBV6-5 and TRBJ2-7; 9 positions agree with TRBD1. V lost 2 bases and J lost 3; bases outside the gene matches: 5. Per germline, CDR1 MNHEY and CDR2 SVGAGI. The CDR3 consists of 15 residues. The CDR3 reads CASSYRPGQGYEQYF. Written as DNA, the CDR3 is TGTGCCAGCAGTTACCGACCGGGACAGGGCTACGAGCAGTACTTC.

The chain uses TRBV7-2 and TRBJ2-4; 11 bases line up with TRBD2. The V gene end was trimmed by 5 bases and the J gene end by 4 bases; junction bases not matched to a gene: 10. Germline CDR1 SGHTA, CDR2 FQGNSA. This CDR3 spans 17 amino acids. Written as DNA, the CDR3 is TGTGCCAGCAGCCCACAATCCGGGACTAGCGGTAAAAACATTCAGTACTTC. Its protein is CASSPQSGTSGKNIQYF.

This clone was counted only a few times. The rearrangement uses TRBV27 and TRBJ1-4, with unresolved D. Germline CDR1 and CDR2: MNHEY and SMNVEV (reference sequence). V was pared by 5 bases and J by 5 bases, with 12 bases between. The length of the CDR3 is 14 residues. The CDR3 DNA follows: TGTGCCAGCAGTACTCGCCAGGTGAATGAAAAACTGTTTTTT. This encodes CASSTRQVNEKLFF. Together with reference TRBV27 and TRBJ1-4, the CDR3 gives the full variable domain: EAQVTQNPRYLITVTGKKLTVTCSQNMNHEYMSWYRQDPGLGLRQIYYSMNVEVTDKGDVPEGYKVSRKEKRNFPLILESPSPNQTSLYFCASSTRQVNEKLFFGSGTQLSVL.

This clone is a singleton in its sample. V gene TRBV7-8 combines with J gene TRBJ2-7; D not certain. Deletions cut 1 base from V and 3 bases from J, with 7 bases between. The CDR3 extends over 13 amino acids. From germline, CDR1 is SGHVS and CDR2 FQNEAQ. CDR3 nucleotides: TGTGCCAGCAGCTTAGGCACTTTCTACGAGCAGTACTTC. Its protein product is CASSLGTFYEQYF.